These T cell receptor beta chains were read from a single sample in a study of blood T cell repertoires in COVID-19. Clones were sequenced by immunoSEQ multiplex PCR, and TCRdb holds only the in-frame ones, with some missing. Seen here are about 270,000 clones, around 91% observed once, and the top ten hold 2.4%. The sample comprised PBMCs or T cells enriched from blood (not recorded which). The receptors stem from a woman younger than 35 who had recovered from COVID-19. CDR3s include the opening cysteine and the closing phenylalanine or tryptophan. A D gene is named only where the DNA matches it firmly.

d_call: TRBD1; j_call: TRBJ2-7; v_call: TRBV19; cdr3_aa: CASSPGTGVAYEQYF
d_call: .; j_call: TRBJ1-5; v_call: TRBV4-1; cdr3_aa: CASSQDRGAYGPQHF
d_call: .; j_call: TRBJ2-7; v_call: TRBV28; cdr3_aa: CASSTGTQVTYEQYF
d_call: TRBD1; j_call: TRBJ1-5; v_call: TRBV28; cdr3_aa: CASILSGQFNQPQHF
d_call: .; j_call: TRBJ1-1; v_call: TRBV6-5; cdr3_aa: CASSPRHYTEAFF
d_call: .; j_call: TRBJ2-1; v_call: TRBV21-1; cdr3_aa: CASSGGGLNNEQFF
d_call: TRBD1; j_call: TRBJ1-2; v_call: TRBV25-1; cdr3_aa: CASSDIGQGVGYTF
d_call: TRBD1; j_call: TRBJ2-5; v_call: TRBV19; cdr3_aa: CASSQGAETQYF
d_call: .; j_call: TRBJ2-7; v_call: TRBV14; cdr3_aa: CASSQLWGRQEQYF
d_call: .; j_call: TRBJ2-7; v_call: TRBV21-1; cdr3_aa: CASSPPRVGSYSYEQYF
d_call: TRBD1; j_call: TRBJ2-7; v_call: TRBV4-1; cdr3_aa: CASSQDSDRGLYEQYF
d_call: .; j_call: TRBJ2-7; v_call: TRBV5-1; cdr3_aa: CASRQGSSYEQYF
d_call: TRBD1; j_call: TRBJ2-1; v_call: TRBV5-4; cdr3_aa: CASSKTGGTYNEQFF
d_call: .; j_call: TRBJ1-2; v_call: TRBV6-5; cdr3_aa: CASTPGWGDGYTF
d_call: .; j_call: TRBJ2-2; v_call: TRBV6-4; cdr3_aa: CASSSGTNTGELFF
d_call: .; j_call: TRBJ1-3; v_call: TRBV19; cdr3_aa: CASRNSAGNTIYF
d_call: .; j_call: TRBJ2-1; v_call: TRBV3-1/TRBV3-2; cdr3_aa: CASSQDARWRHNEQFF
d_call: TRBD1; j_call: TRBJ2-1; v_call: TRBV5-1; cdr3_aa: CASSFDRGNEQFF
d_call: .; j_call: TRBJ1-5; v_call: TRBV5-8; cdr3_aa: CASSLHDSYNQPQHF
d_call: TRBD2; j_call: TRBJ2-3; v_call: TRBV19; cdr3_aa: CASSISFGLAGVTQYF
d_call: TRBD1; j_call: TRBJ2-1; v_call: TRBV28; cdr3_aa: CASSTLRTGSYNEQFF
d_call: TRBD1; j_call: TRBJ1-2; v_call: TRBV6-5; cdr3_aa: CASSYTGGFYGYTF
d_call: .; j_call: TRBJ2-5; v_call: TRBV3-1/TRBV3-2; cdr3_aa: CASSQDDQAWETQYF
d_call: TRBD1; j_call: TRBJ1-3; v_call: TRBV10-3; cdr3_aa: CASLAATQGLKRNTIYF
d_call: TRBD1; j_call: TRBJ1-5; v_call: TRBV28; cdr3_aa: CASSLLSTGDQPQHF
d_call: .; j_call: TRBJ1-5; v_call: TRBV19; cdr3_aa: CASSIESTQPQHF
d_call: TRBD1; j_call: TRBJ1-2; v_call: TRBV18; cdr3_aa: CASSPLGQGGNYGYTF
d_call: .; j_call: TRBJ2-5; v_call: TRBV5-1; cdr3_aa: CASSSLSGQETQYF
d_call: .; j_call: TRBJ2-3; v_call: TRBV2; cdr3_aa: CASSGRADTQYF
d_call: .; j_call: TRBJ2-3; v_call: TRBV5-6; cdr3_aa: CASTLGGSGAPGDTQYF
d_call: TRBD2; j_call: TRBJ2-3; v_call: TRBV5-1; cdr3_aa: CASSLVVSGGTDTQYF
d_call: TRBD1; j_call: TRBJ2-1; v_call: TRBV11-3; cdr3_aa: CASSQGQGIPYNEQFF
d_call: .; j_call: TRBJ2-2; v_call: TRBV28; cdr3_aa: CASSLGSKWTGELFF
d_call: TRBD1; j_call: TRBJ1-5; v_call: TRBV10-2; cdr3_aa: CASKGQGANQPQHF
d_call: TRBD1; j_call: TRBJ1-3; v_call: TRBV6-5; cdr3_aa: CASSLQGRTGTIYF
d_call: TRBD1; j_call: TRBJ1-1; v_call: TRBV28; cdr3_aa: CASSTVGQGANTEAFF
d_call: .; j_call: TRBJ2-5; v_call: TRBV5-8; cdr3_aa: CASSPWAGVQTQYF